This entry lists 7 T cell receptor beta chains sequenced from one sample in a study of early T cells in non-severe SARS-CoV-2 infection. Using its own MiXCR run on the 5' RACE reads, TCRdb lists one record per CDR3 protein. The table has 20,000 to 25,000 distinct CDR3 sequences, 4% to 5% seen once. Sequenced input: whole blood. The receptors originated from an adult who was a healthcare worker with PCR-confirmed SARS-CoV-2 infection or an uninfected control (not recorded which).

This clonotype was picked up many times. This chain uses TRBV5-1 with TRBJ2-2, with 7 nucleotides matching TRBD1. From germline, CDR1 is SGHRS and CDR2 YFSETQ. This CDR3 is built from 15 residues. Germline trimming cut 0 bases from V and 6 bases from J; bases unmatched to any gene: 5. CDR3 DNA: TGCGCCAGCAGCTTGGGAGGGACAGTGGCCGGGGAGCTGTTTTTT. It codes for CASSLGGTVAGELFF.

The rearrangement joins TRBV11-2 to TRBJ2-7; perhaps D is TRBD1 or TRBD2 (5 bases each). This CDR3 has 18 amino acids. CDR1 and CDR2 from the germline V gene are SGHAT and FQNNGV. V lost 1 base and J 3 bases, leaving 22 bases between the germline ends. In DNA form, the CDR3 reads TGTGCCAGCAGCTTAGGACTCTCCACGGGGCCACTAAGCTACGAGCAGTACTTC. Protein product: CASSLGLSTGPLSYEQYF. The full variable domain, in which reference TRBV11-2 and TRBJ2-7 provide the parts outside the CDR3, is EAGVAQSPRYKIIEKRQSVAFWCNPISGHATLYWYQQILGQGPKLLIQFQNNGVVDDSQLPKDRFSAERLKGVDSTLKIQPAKLEDSAVYLCASSLGLSTGPLSYEQYFGPGTRLTVT.

This clonotype showed up just a few times. J is TRBJ1-3 and V is TRBV4-3; perhaps TRBD1 as D (6 bases). The CDR3 totals 16 residues. The V end was cut by 1 base, the J end by 3 bases, with 13 bases between. The germline gives CDR1 LGHNA, CDR2 YSLEER. CDR3 nucleotide sequence: TGCGCCAGCAGCCAAGTGGGACAAACGCGTGGAAACACCATATATTTT. It codes for CASSQVGQTRGNTIYF.

The chain uses TRBV5-1 and TRBJ2-2, with 8 positions matching TRBD1. This CDR3 contains 14 residues. V was clipped by 0 bases and J by 5 bases; unmatched bases: 0. Per the germline V gene, CDR1 is SGHRS and CDR2 is YFSETQ. CDR3 amino acids: CASSLGQGTGELFF. The CDR3 region has the DNA TGCGCCAGCAGCTTGGGACAGGGGACCGGGGAGCTGTTTTTT. Supplemented by reference TRBV5-1 and TRBJ2-2, the full variable domain reads KAGVTQTPRYLIKTRGQQVTLSCSPISGHRSVSWYQQTPGQGLQFLFEYFSETQRNKGNFPGRFSGRQFSNSRSEMNVSTLELGDSALYLCASSLGQGTGELFFGEGSRLTVL.

Only a few counts were recorded for this clonotype. The gene calls are TRBV11-2 and TRBJ1-1; D gene unclear. The germline V gene encodes CDR1 SGHAT and CDR2 FQNNGV. Trimming pared 8 bases from V and 1 base from J, leaving 8 bases between. This CDR3 comprises 12 residues. The CDR3 coding sequence is TGTGCCAGCGGTCGGTGGAACACTGAAGCTTTCTTT. Amino acid sequence: CASGRWNTEAFF.

This clonotype was counted many times. The rearrangement links TRBV7-6 to TRBJ2-7; D is ambiguous. The CDR3 has 13 amino acids. V lost 1 base, J lost 7 bases, and 11 bases lay in between. Looked up from germline, CDR1 is SGHVS and CDR2 is FNYEAQ. CDR3 nucleotide sequence: TGTGCCAGCAGCTTAGGAACCTCACAGGAGCAGTACTTC. Amino acids: CASSLGTSQEQYF. Filled out from reference TRBV7-6 and TRBJ2-7, the complete variable domain reads GAGVSQSPRYKVTKRGQDVALRCDPISGHVSLYWYRQALGQGPEFLTYFNYEAQQDKSGLPNDRFSAERPEGSISTLTIQRTEQRDSAMYRCASSLGTSQEQYFGPGTRLTVT.

This clonotype was seen at least ten times. V and J are TRBV15 and TRBJ1-6; TRBD1 is a possible D gene (5 bases). The CDR3 has 15 residues. The V and J ends lost 4 bases and 3 bases respectively, with 10 bases between them. In germline, CDR1 is LNHNV, CDR2 YYDKDF (reference sequence). The CDR3 is CATSIDRIYNSPLHF. As DNA, the CDR3 is TGTGCCACCAGCATAGACAGAATCTATAATTCACCCCTCCACTTT.